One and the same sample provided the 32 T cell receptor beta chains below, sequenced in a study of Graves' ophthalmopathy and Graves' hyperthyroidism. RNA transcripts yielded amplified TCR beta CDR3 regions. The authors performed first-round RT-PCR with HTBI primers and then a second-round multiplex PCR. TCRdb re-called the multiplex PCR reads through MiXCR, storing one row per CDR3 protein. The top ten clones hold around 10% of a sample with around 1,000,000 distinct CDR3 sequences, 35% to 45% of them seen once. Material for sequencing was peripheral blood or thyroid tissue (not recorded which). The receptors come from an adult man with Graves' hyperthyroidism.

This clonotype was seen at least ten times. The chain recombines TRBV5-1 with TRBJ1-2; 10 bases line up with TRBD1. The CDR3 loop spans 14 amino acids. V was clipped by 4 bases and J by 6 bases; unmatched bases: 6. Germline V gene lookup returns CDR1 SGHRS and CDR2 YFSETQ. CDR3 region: CASSPGGQGNGYTF. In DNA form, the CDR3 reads TGCGCCAGCAGCCCCGGGGGACAGGGGAATGGCTACACCTTC.

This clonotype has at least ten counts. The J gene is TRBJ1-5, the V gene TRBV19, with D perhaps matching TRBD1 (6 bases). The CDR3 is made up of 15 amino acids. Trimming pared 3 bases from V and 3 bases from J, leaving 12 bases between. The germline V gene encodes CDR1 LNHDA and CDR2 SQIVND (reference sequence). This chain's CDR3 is CASSIRRGTNQPQHF. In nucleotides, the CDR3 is TGTGCCAGTAGTATTCGGAGGGGGACCAATCAGCCCCAGCATTTT.

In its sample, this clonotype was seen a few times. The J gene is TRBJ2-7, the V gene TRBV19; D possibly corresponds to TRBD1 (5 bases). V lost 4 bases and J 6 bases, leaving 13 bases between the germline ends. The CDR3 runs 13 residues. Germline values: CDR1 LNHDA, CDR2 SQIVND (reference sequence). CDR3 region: CASSTLLQGEQYF. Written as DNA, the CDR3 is TGTGCCAGTAGTACATTGTTGCAGGGCGAGCAGTACTTC.

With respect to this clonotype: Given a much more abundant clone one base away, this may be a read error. CDR3 bases: TGTGCCAGCAGTTTGGACAGCGCACTAGATCAGCCCCAGCATTTT. Residues: CASSLDSALDQPQHF. The chain recombines TRBV12-3 or TRBV12-4 with TRBJ1-5, with D possibly being TRBD1 (6 bases). V was shortened by 3 bases and J by 5 bases, with 14 bases between the two germline ends. This CDR3 comprises 15 residues.

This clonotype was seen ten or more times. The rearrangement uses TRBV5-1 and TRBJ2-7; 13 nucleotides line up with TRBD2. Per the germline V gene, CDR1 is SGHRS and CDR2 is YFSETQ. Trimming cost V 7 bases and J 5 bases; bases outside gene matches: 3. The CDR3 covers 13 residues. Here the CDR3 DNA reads TGCGCCAGCGCCGGACTAGCGGGAGACGAGCAGTACTTC. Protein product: CASAGLAGDEQYF.

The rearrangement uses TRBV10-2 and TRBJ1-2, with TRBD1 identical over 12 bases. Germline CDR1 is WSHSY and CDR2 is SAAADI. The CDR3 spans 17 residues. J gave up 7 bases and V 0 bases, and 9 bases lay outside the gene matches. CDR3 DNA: TGCGCCAGCAGTGAGTCCGGGACAGGGGGCGAGGCTCCTGGCTACACCTTC. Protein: CASSESGTGGEAPGYTF.

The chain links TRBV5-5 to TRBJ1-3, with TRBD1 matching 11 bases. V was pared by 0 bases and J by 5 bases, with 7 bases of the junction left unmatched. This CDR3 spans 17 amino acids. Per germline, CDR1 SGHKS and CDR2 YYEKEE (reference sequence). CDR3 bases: TGTGCCAGCAGCTTGGGAGGACAGGGGGCAAGTCGAAACACCATATATTTT. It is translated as CASSLGGQGASRNTIYF.

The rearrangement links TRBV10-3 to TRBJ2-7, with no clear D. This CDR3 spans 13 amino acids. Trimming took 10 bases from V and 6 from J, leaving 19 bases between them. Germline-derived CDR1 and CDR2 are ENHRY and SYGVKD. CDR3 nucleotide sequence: TGTGCCAGCACTGCTTCCCCCGGCCGCGAGCAGTACTTC. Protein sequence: CASTASPGREQYF.

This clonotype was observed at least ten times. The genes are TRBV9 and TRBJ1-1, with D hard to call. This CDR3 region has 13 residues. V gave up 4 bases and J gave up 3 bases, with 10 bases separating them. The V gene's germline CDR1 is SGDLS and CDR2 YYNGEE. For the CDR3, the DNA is TGTGCCAGCAGCCCGCGCATGGACACTGAAGCTTTCTTT. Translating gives CASSPRMDTEAFF.

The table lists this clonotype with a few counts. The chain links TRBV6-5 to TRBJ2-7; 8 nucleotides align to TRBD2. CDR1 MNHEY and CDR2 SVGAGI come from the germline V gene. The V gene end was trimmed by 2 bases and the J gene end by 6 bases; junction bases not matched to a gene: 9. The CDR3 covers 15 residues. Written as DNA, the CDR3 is TGTGCCAGCAGTTACGAGCGGGGGCCGGTTTCCGAGCAGTACTTC. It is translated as CASSYERGPVSEQYF.

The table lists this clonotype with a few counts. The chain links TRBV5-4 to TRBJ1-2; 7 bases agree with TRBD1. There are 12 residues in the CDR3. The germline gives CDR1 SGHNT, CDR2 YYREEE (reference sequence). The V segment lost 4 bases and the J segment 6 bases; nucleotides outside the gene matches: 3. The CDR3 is CASSPGQHGYTF. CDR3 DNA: TGTGCCAGCAGCCCGGGACAGCATGGCTACACCTTC.

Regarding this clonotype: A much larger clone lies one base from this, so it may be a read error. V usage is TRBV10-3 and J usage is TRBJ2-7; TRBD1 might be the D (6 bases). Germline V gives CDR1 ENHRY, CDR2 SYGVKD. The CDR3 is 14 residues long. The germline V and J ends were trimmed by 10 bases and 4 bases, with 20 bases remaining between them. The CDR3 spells CASRVGTTGYEQYF. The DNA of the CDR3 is TGTGCCAGCAGGGTCGGGACAACCGGTTACGAGCAGTACTTC.

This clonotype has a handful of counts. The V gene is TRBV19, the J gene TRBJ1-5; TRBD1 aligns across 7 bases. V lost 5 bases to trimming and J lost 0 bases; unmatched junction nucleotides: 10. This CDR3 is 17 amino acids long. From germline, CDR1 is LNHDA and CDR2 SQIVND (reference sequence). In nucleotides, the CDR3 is TGTGCCAGTAGTTACAGGGGAAGATTATATAGCAATCAGCCCCAGCATTTT. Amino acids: CASSYRGRLYSNQPQHF.

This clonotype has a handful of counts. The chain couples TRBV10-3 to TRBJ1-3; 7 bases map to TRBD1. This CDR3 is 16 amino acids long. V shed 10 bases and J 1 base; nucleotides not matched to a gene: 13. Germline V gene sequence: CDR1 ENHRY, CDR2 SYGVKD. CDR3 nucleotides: TGTGCCAGCAGCGACCGAGGGACAGCATCTGGAAACACCATATATTTT. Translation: CASSDRGTASGNTIYF.

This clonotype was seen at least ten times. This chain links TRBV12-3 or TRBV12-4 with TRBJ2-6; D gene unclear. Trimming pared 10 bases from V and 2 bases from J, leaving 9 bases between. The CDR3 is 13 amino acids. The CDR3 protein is CATWMAGANVLTF. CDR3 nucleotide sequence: TGTGCCACTTGGATGGCTGGGGCCAACGTCCTGACTTTC.

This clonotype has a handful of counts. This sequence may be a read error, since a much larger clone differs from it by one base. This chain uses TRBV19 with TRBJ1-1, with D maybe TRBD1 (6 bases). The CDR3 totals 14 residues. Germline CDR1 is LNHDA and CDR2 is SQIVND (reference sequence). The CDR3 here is CASSQTGLNTEASF. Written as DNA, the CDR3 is TGTGCCAGTAGCCAGACAGGATTAAACACTGAAGCTTCCTTT.

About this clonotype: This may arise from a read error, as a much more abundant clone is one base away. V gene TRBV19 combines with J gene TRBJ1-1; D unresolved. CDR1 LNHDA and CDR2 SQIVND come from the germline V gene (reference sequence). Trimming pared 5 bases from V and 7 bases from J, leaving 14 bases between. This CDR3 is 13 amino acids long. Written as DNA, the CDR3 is TGTGCCAGTAGTCTCCGGGGATTCGATGAAGCTTTCTTT. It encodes CASSLRGFDEAFF.

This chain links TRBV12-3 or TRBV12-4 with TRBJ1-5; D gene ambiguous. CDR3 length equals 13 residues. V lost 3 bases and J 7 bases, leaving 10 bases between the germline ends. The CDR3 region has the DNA TGTGCCAGCAGTTTTCTATCGGGACAGCCCCAGCATTTT. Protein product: CASSFLSGQPQHF.

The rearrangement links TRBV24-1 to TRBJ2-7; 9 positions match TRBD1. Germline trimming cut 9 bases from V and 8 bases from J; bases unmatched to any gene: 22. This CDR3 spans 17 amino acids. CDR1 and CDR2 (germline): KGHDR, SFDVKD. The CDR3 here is CATLTGGLRGVGVKQYF. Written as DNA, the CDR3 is TGTGCCACCCTAACAGGGGGCTTGAGAGGAGTTGGGGTGAAGCAGTACTTC.

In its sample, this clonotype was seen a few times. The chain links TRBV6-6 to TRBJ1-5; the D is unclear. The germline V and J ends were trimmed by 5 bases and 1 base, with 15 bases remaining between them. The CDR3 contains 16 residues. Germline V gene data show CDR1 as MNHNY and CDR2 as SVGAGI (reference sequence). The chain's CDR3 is CASSRRKSGSNQPQHF. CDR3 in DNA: TGTGCCAGCAGTAGGAGGAAAAGTGGGAGCAATCAGCCCCAGCATTTT.

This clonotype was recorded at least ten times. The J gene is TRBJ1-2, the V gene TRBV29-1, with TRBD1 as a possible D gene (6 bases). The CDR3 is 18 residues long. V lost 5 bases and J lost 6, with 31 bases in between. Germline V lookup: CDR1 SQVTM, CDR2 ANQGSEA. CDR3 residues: CSVLGPRDTLQQGHGYTF. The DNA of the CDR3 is TGCAGCGTTCTAGGGCCCCGGGACACCCTGCAACAAGGTCATGGCTACACCTTC.

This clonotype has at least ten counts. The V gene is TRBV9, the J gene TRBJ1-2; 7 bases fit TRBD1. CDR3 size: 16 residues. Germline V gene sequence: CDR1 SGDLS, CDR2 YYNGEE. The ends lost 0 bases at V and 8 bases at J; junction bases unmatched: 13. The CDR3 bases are TGTGCCAGCAGCGTAGAACAGGGGCCGTCTATTAAGGGCTACACCTTC. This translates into CASSVEQGPSIKGYTF.

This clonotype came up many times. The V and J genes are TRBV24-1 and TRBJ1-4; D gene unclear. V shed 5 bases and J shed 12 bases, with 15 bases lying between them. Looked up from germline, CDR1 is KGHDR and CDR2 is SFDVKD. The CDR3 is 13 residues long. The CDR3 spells CATSGSPSVELFF. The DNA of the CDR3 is TGTGCCACCAGTGGATCCCCGTCGGTGGAACTGTTTTTT.

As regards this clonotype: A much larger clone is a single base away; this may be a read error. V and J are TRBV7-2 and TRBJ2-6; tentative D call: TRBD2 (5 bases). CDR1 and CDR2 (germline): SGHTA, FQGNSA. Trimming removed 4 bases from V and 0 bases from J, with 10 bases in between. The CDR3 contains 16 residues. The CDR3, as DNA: TGTGCCAGCAGCTCCACTCGGGGCTCTGGGGCCAACGTCCTGACTTTC. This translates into CASSSTRGSGANVLTF.

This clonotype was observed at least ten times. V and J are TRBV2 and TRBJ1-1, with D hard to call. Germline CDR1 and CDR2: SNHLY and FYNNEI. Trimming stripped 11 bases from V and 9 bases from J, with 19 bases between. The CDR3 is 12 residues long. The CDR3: CAVRRENDKAFF. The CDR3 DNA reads TGTGCCGTACGCCGGGAAAATGATAAAGCTTTCTTT.

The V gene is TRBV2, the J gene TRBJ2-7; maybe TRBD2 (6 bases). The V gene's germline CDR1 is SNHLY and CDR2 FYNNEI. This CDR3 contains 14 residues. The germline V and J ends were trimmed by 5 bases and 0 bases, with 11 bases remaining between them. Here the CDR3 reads CASSTPGASYEQYF. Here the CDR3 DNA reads TGTGCCAGCAGTACACCGGGAGCCTCCTACGAGCAGTACTTC.

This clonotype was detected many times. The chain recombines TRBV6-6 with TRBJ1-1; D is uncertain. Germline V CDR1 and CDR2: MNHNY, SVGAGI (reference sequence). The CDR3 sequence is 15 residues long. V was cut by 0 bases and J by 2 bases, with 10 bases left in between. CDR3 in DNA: TGTGCCAGCAGTTACTCAGCTGCGTTTAACACTGAAGCTTTCTTT. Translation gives CASSYSAAFNTEAFF.

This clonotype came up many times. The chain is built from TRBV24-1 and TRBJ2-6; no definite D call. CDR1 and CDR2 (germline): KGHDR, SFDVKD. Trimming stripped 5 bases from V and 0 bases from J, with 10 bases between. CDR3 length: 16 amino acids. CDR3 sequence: CATSGAHRSGANVLTF. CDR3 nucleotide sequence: TGTGCCACCAGTGGGGCCCACCGCTCTGGGGCCAACGTCCTGACTTTC.

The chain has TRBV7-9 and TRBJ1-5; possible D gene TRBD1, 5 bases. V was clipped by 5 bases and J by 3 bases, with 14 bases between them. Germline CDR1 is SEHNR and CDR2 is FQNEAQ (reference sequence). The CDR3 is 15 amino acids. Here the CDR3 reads CASSIQTGPNQPQHF. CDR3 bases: TGTGCCAGCAGCATACAGACGGGGCCCAATCAGCCCCAGCATTTT.

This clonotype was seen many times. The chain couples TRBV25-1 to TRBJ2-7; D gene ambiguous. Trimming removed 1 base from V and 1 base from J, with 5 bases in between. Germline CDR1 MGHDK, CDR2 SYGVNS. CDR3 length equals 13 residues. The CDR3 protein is CASSELGSYEQYF. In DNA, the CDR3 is TGTGCCAGCAGTGAATTGGGGTCCTACGAGCAGTACTTC.

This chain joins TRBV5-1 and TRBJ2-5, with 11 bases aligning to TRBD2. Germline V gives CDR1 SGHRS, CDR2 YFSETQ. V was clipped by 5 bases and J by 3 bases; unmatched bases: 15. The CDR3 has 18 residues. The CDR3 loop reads CASRRGLAGGRRKETQYF. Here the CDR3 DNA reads TGCGCCAGCAGAAGGGGCCTAGCGGGGGGCCGTCGGAAAGAGACCCAGTACTTC.

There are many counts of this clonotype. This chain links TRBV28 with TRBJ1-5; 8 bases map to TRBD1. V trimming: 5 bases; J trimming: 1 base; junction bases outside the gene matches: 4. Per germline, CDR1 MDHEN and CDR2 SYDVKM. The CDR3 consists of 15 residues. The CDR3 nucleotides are TGTGCCAGCAGTGCCGGGGACAGGAGCAATCAGCCCCAGCATTTT. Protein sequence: CASSAGDRSNQPQHF.